Below are 9 T cell receptor beta chains sequenced from a single sample in a study of graft-versus-host responses after intestinal transplantation. Produced via immunoSEQ multiplex PCR; TCRdb's table is partial and in-frame only. This table holds about 6,000 clones, roughly 80% found once. Researchers processed graft tissue to release intraepithelial and lamina propria lymphocytes. Specimen: ileum tissue, collected approximately 230 days after intestinal transplant. The receptors derive from a human patient who received an intestinal transplant, so some T cells may come from the graft donor.

The chain links TRBV7-2 to TRBJ2-5; D gene unclear. This CDR3 has 13 amino acids. The V gene's germline CDR1 is SGHTA and CDR2 FQGNSA. V was trimmed by 1 base and J by 1 base, leaving 4 bases between them. The CDR3 loop reads CASSLGRQETQYF. The CDR3 bases are TGTGCCAGCAGCTTAGGGCGCCAAGAGACCCAGTACTTC.

The chain uses TRBV7-3 and TRBJ1-5; D perhaps matches TRBD1 (5 bases). Germline CDR1 SGHTA, CDR2 FQGTGA. The CDR3 totals 15 residues. Trimming removed 4 bases from V and 0 bases from J, with 10 bases in between. The CDR3 is CASSYLDSSNQPQHF. As DNA, the CDR3 is TGTGCCAGCAGCTACCTAGACAGTAGCAATCAGCCCCAGCATTTT.

The V gene is TRBV28, the J gene TRBJ1-5; a weak D match, TRBD1 (5 bases). This CDR3 region has 12 residues. Germline CDR1 and CDR2: MDHEN and SYDVKM. V gave up 4 bases and J gave up 15 bases, with 16 bases separating them. CDR3 sequence: CASSSPYRIGHF. The CDR3 DNA is TGTGCCAGCAGTTCCCCTTACAGGATTGGGCATTTT.

This chain uses TRBV6-1 with TRBJ1-3; no firm D call. From germline, CDR1 is MNHNS and CDR2 SASEGT. The CDR3 sequence is 14 residues long. Deletions cut 10 bases from V and 0 bases from J, with 13 bases between. CDR3 protein: CATKVNRSGNTIYF. The DNA of the CDR3 is TGTGCCACCAAGGTCAATCGCTCTGGAAACACCATATATTTT.

This clone was seen only a few times. This chain links TRBV7-8 with TRBJ1-5; D may be TRBD1 (5 bases). The germline V gene has CDR1 SGHVS and CDR2 FQNEAQ. V was shortened by 5 bases and J by 1 base, with 12 bases between the two germline ends. The CDR3 is 15 amino acids. The CDR3 protein is CASSPTDSSNQPQHF. CDR3 bases: TGTGCCAGCAGCCCGACAGACTCGAGCAATCAGCCCCAGCATTTT.

The chain recombines TRBV30 with TRBJ1-2; 7 bases fit TRBD1. This CDR3 contains 14 residues. Per the germline V gene, CDR1 is GTSNPN and CDR2 is SVGIG (reference sequence). Trimming cost V 2 bases and J 7 bases; bases outside gene matches: 10. The CDR3 is CAWSLGLQGGGYTF. DNA for the CDR3: TGTGCCTGGAGTTTAGGGTTGCAGGGGGGTGGCTACACCTTC.

Sample share makes this clone hyperexpanded (1% or more). The rearrangement links TRBV6-6 to TRBJ1-6, with D possibly TRBD1 on 6 matching bases. Trimming removed 2 bases from V and 9 bases from J, with 11 bases in between. There are 14 residues in the CDR3. The V gene's germline CDR1 is MNHNY and CDR2 SVGAGI (reference sequence). The CDR3 DNA reads as TGTGCCAGCAGTTACGGGGACACGGTTTCACCCCTCCACTTT. The encoded protein is CASSYGDTVSPLHF.

The chain links TRBV7-9 to TRBJ2-3; D is unclear. The CDR3 runs 16 residues. Germline CDR1 reads SEHNR; CDR2 reads FQNEAQ (reference sequence). With 5 bases removed from V and 0 bases from J, the gap between germline ends came to 15 bases. The CDR3 sequence is CASSRLKLTSTDTQYF. In DNA form, the CDR3 reads TGTGCCAGCAGCCGTCTCAAGTTGACTAGCACAGATACGCAGTATTTT.

The chain employs TRBV7-9 and TRBJ2-3; TRBD1 aligns across 9 bases. V was pared by 5 bases and J by 2 bases, with 5 bases of the junction left unmatched. The CDR3 sequence is 15 residues long. The germline gives CDR1 SEHNR, CDR2 FQNEAQ (reference sequence). The CDR3 bases are TGTGCCAGCAGCGACCGGGACAGGGTCACAGATACGCAGTATTTT. Its protein is CASSDRDRVTDTQYF.